The source of this TCR beta chain is a study of metastatic and nonmetastatic thyroid tumors. Study in general: Repertoires were compared across blood and tumor or nodule tissue from malignant and benign thyroid patients.

All patients reached thyroid surgery having received no treatment beforehand. This clone was counted a few times. Per the authors' pipeline: Researchers built a distant-metastasis classifier for papillary thyroid cancer that drew on CDR3 differences across clinicopathological groups. Using MiXCR, TCRdb reanalyzed the PCR reads. V and J calls and clone size were set by TCRdb, not the authors. The sample records around 16,000 clones, roughly 26% being singletons. This CDR3 is 14 amino acids long. V shed 4 bases, J shed 2 bases, and the junction held 1 base outside the gene matches. Germline assignment: CDR1 DFQATT and CDR2 SNEGSKA (reference sequence).

The sequencing input was adjacent normal tissue. The sequence derives from a female donor with papillary thyroid cancer or a benign thyroid nodule (not recorded which). Some clones in this sample may be carry-over from other donors' samples. The chain recombines TRBV20-1 with TRBJ2-7, with 14 nucleotides matching TRBD2. The CDR3 DNA reads as TGCAGTGCTACGACTAGCGGGAGGGCCTACGAGCAGTACTTC. This gives the protein CSATTSGRAYEQYF.